One and the same sample provided the 27 T cell receptor beta chains below, sequenced in a study of early T cells in non-severe SARS-CoV-2 infection (dated by TCRdb to about 2021). Library prep was done by 5' RACE. The sequencer was a NextSeq 500. The public reads were run again by TCRdb, first through fastp at Q25 and then through MiXCR, and only productive beta chains were kept. Rows with one shared CDR3 protein collapse into an entry with the most common genes and DNA. For this sample the table gives more than 45,000 distinct CDR3 sequences, of which 6.2% were detected only once. Under 9% of the sample is taken by the ten largest. Specimen: whole blood, collected at baseline. The source is an adult who was a healthcare worker with PCR-confirmed SARS-CoV-2 infection or an uninfected control (not recorded which).

J is TRBJ2-3 and V is TRBV25-1, with TRBD2 identical over 10 bases. The ends lost 2 bases at V and 4 bases at J; junction bases unmatched: 0. The CDR3 totals 14 residues. Germline V CDR1 and CDR2: MGHDK, SYGVNS. The CDR3 loop is CASSELAGADTQYF. CDR3 nucleotides: TGTGCCAGCAGTGAACTAGCGGGGGCAGATACGCAGTATTTT.

This clonotype was counted only a few times. The chain has TRBV3-1 and TRBJ2-1; 14 bases map to TRBD2. The germline V gene encodes CDR1 LGHDT and CDR2 YNNKEL (reference sequence). The ends lost 2 bases at V and 5 bases at J; junction bases unmatched: 2. The CDR3 runs 16 residues. The CDR3 protein is CASSQMGLAGDNEQFF. Here the CDR3 DNA reads TGTGCCAGCAGCCAAATGGGACTAGCGGGAGACAATGAGCAGTTCTTC.

This clonotype was found a few times. V and J are TRBV7-6 and TRBJ2-5; D is possibly TRBD1 (5 bases). The CDR3 covers 14 residues. V was cut by 2 bases and J by 1 base, with 8 bases left in between. The V gene's germline CDR1 is SGHVS and CDR2 FNYEAQ. CDR3 sequence (DNA): TGTGCCAGCAGCTTACCAGACAGCCAAGAGACCCAGTACTTC. It translates to CASSLPDSQETQYF.

In its sample, this clonotype was seen many times. The V gene is TRBV24-1, the J gene TRBJ2-3; TRBD1 matches at 10 bases. The J segment lost 3 bases and the V segment lost 9 bases, leaving 8 bases of the junction unmatched. Looked up from germline, CDR1 is KGHDR and CDR2 is SFDVKD. The CDR3 length is 15 residues. Here the CDR3 reads CATGTGDRGTDTQYF. CDR3 DNA: TGTGCCACCGGGACGGGGGACAGGGGAACAGATACGCAGTATTTT.

In its sample, this clonotype was seen many times. The chain recombines TRBV20-1 with TRBJ1-5; D is possibly TRBD1 (5 bases). The CDR3 loop spans 12 amino acids. Germline CDR1 and CDR2: DFQATT and SNEGSKA (reference sequence). V was clipped by 6 bases and J by 4 bases, with 10 bases between them. The CDR3 loop reads CSARGGNQPQHF. DNA of the CDR3: TGCAGTGCCCGCGGGGGGAATCAGCCCCAGCATTTT.

This rearrangement joins TRBV28 to TRBJ2-1; the match to TRBD2 covers 14 bases. The CDR3 contains 15 residues. Trimming took 6 bases from V and 9 from J; bases not matched to a gene: 7. Germline loops: CDR1 MDHEN, CDR2 SYDVKM. This CDR3 reads CASSPGTSGRGEQFF. The CDR3 region has the DNA TGTGCCAGCAGCCCGGGGACTAGCGGGAGAGGTGAGCAGTTCTTC.

The rearrangement links TRBV19 to TRBJ2-1, with 7 bases matching TRBD2. CDR1 and CDR2 from the germline V gene are LNHDA and SQIVND (reference sequence). Trimming cost V 6 bases and J 4 bases; bases outside gene matches: 9. The CDR3 is 15 residues long. The CDR3 coding sequence is TGTGCCAGTAGGTCGGCGAGCGGGGAATACAATGAGCAGTTCTTC. Translated: CASRSASGEYNEQFF.

This clonotype came up many times. The rearrangement links TRBV12-3 or TRBV12-4 to TRBJ1-1; 11 nucleotides line up with TRBD1. Trimming at V came to 5 bases and at J to 4 bases, leaving 9 bases not matched to a gene. There are 16 residues in the CDR3. CDR3 protein: CASSQGQGAGGTEAFF. The CDR3 DNA reads as TGTGCCAGCAGTCAAGGACAGGGGGCAGGTGGCACTGAAGCTTTCTTT.

The sample holds a few counts of this clonotype. The chain recombines TRBV10-3 with TRBJ2-3; no clear D gene. The CDR3 runs 13 residues. Between the trimmed V and J ends, which lost 2 bases and 6 bases, there was a span of 9 bases. CDR1 ENHRY and CDR2 SYGVKD come from the germline V gene. CDR3 residues: CAISEAVLDTQYF. The CDR3 bases are TGTGCCATCAGTGAGGCGGTCCTGGATACGCAGTATTTT.

The J gene is TRBJ2-2, the V gene TRBV18; D ambiguous. The germline CDR1 and CDR2 sequences are KGHSH and LQKENI. The CDR3 runs to 15 residues. V was cut by 3 bases and J by 0 bases, with 8 bases left in between. CDR3 in amino acids: CASSPLRTNTGELFF. The CDR3, as DNA: TGTGCCAGCTCACCTTTGAGAACGAACACCGGGGAGCTGTTTTTT. Variable domain in full (rest from reference TRBV18 and TRBJ2-2): NAGVMQNPRHLVRRRGQEARLRCSPMKGHSHVYWYRQLPEEGLKFMVYLQKENIIDESGMPKERFSAEFPKEGPSILRIQQVVRGDSAAYFCASSPLRTNTGELFFGEGSRLTVL.

The chain links TRBV6-6 to TRBJ2-1; 7 bases fit TRBD2. V was pared by 0 bases and J by 7 bases, with 12 bases of the junction left unmatched. Germline CDR1 reads MNHNY; CDR2 reads SVGAGI (reference sequence). The CDR3 runs 17 residues. The CDR3 is CASSYSGRLGSMNEQFF. The CDR3 coding sequence is TGTGCCAGCAGTTACTCCGGGAGGCTGGGTAGTATGAATGAGCAGTTCTTC.

The sample holds a few counts of this clonotype. The chain couples TRBV28 to TRBJ2-5, with TRBD2 identical over 9 bases. This CDR3 is 17 amino acids long. V gave up 4 bases and J gave up 4 bases; unmatched junction bases: 13. Germline CDR1 reads MDHEN; CDR2 reads SYDVKM. The chain's CDR3 is CASSSYFSGTSRETQYF. As DNA, the CDR3 is TGTGCCAGCAGTTCATACTTCTCCGGGACTAGCCGAGAGACCCAGTACTTC.

This clonotype was found a few times. The chain has TRBV25-1 and TRBJ2-7, with 11 bases identical to TRBD2. V shed 5 bases, J shed 9 bases, and the junction held 6 bases outside the gene matches. Germline CDR1 reads MGHDK; CDR2 reads SYGVNS. This CDR3 spans 13 amino acids. The DNA for the CDR3 is TGTGCCAGCAGTTTAGCGGGAGGGGTCGGGCAGTACTTC. It translates to CASSLAGGVGQYF.

This clonotype was counted only a few times. The J gene is TRBJ2-4, the V gene TRBV6-5; 7 positions match TRBD1. Per the germline V gene, CDR1 is MNHEY and CDR2 is SVGAGI. The CDR3 sequence is 16 residues long. V lost 0 bases, J lost 8 bases, and 10 bases stayed unmatched. The CDR3 DNA follows: TGTGCCAGCAGTTACTCGATTTGGGACAGACAGTACATTCAGTACTTC. Its translation: CASSYSIWDRQYIQYF.

This clonotype has ten or more counts. The V call is TRBV7-2, the J call TRBJ1-1; D is perhaps TRBD1 (6 bases). The length of the CDR3 is 12 residues. Germline V lookup: CDR1 SGHTA, CDR2 FQGNSA. With 5 bases removed from V and 8 bases from J, the gap between germline ends came to 12 bases. CDR3 protein: CASSGGGREAFF. For the CDR3, the DNA is TGTGCCAGCAGCGGGGGGGGCCGCGAAGCTTTCTTT.

In this sample, this clonotype turned up many times. The chain is built from TRBV27 and TRBJ2-7; maybe TRBD1 (6 bases). V was cut by 5 bases and J by 0 bases, with 11 bases left in between. In germline, CDR1 is MNHEY, CDR2 SMNVEV (reference sequence). The CDR3 consists of 14 residues. The CDR3 loop is CASSRTAYSYEQYF. In DNA, the CDR3 is TGTGCCAGCAGTCGGACAGCGTACTCCTACGAGCAGTACTTC.

This clonotype was observed at least ten times. This sequence joins TRBV6-5 and TRBJ2-3, with a tentative D call TRBD2 (5 bases). CDR1 and CDR2 (germline): MNHEY, SVGAGI. Trimming pared 0 bases from V and 3 bases from J, leaving 13 bases between. The CDR3 contains 16 residues. The CDR3 is CASSYSADRGTDTQYF. For the CDR3, the DNA is TGTGCCAGCAGTTACTCAGCTGACCGGGGAACAGATACGCAGTATTTT.

This clonotype was found many times. The genes are TRBV10-2 and TRBJ2-5; D unresolved. Germline-derived CDR1 and CDR2 are WSHSY and SAAADI. Trimming pared 4 bases from V and 1 base from J, leaving 7 bases between. The CDR3 loop spans 13 amino acids. The CDR3 here is CASSVTSQETQYF. The CDR3 DNA is TGCGCCAGCAGTGTAACTTCCCAAGAGACCCAGTACTTC.

V and J are TRBV7-9 and TRBJ2-5; D gene ambiguous. The CDR3 length is 14 residues. V lost 1 base, J lost 5 bases, and 11 bases lay in between. Germline lookup yields CDR1 SEHNR and CDR2 FQNEAQ (reference sequence). This chain's CDR3 is CASSLGSPSETQYF. In DNA, the CDR3 is TGTGCCAGCAGCTTAGGGTCTCCTTCTGAGACCCAGTACTTC.

The rearrangement uses TRBV5-1 and TRBJ2-1; 7 nucleotides align to TRBD1. Germline CDR1 is SGHRS and CDR2 is YFSETQ. V was clipped by 5 bases and J by 0 bases; unmatched bases: 11. The CDR3 loop spans 17 amino acids. The CDR3 protein is CASRGGQAQVSYNEQFF. DNA of the CDR3: TGCGCCAGCAGAGGTGGACAGGCCCAAGTCTCCTACAATGAGCAGTTCTTC.

This clonotype showed up many times. This rearrangement joins TRBV14 to TRBJ2-2; D not resolved. V dropped 0 bases and J dropped 6 bases, with 5 bases sitting between them. This CDR3 contains 13 residues. CDR1 and CDR2 from the germline V gene are SGHDN and FVKESK. CDR3 nucleotide sequence: TGTGCCAGCAGCCAAGATGATCCCGGGGAGCTGTTTTTT. This sequence encodes CASSQDDPGELFF.

This clonotype was found many times. The V gene is TRBV7-2, the J gene TRBJ1-2; D unclear. Germline V gives CDR1 SGHTA, CDR2 FQGNSA. This CDR3 has 16 amino acids. The V end lost 5 bases, the J end lost 5 bases, and 21 bases lay between the germline ends. The CDR3, as DNA: TGTGCCAGCAGCCCTAGTTTGGTGGAGGGCATTTATGGCTACACCTTC. It translates to CASSPSLVEGIYGYTF.

The rearrangement uses TRBV28 and TRBJ1-3; D is undetermined. V lost 4 bases, J lost 4 bases, and 17 bases lay in between. Germline CDR1 is MDHEN and CDR2 is SYDVKM. This CDR3 is built from 16 residues. DNA of the CDR3: TGTGCCAGCAGTTCGGAAGGAGACGCGAGGGGAAACACCATATATTTT. As protein: CASSSEGDARGNTIYF. Looking up the rest from reference TRBV28 and TRBJ1-3 gives the full variable domain: DVKVTQSSRYLVKRTGEKVFLECVQDMDHENMFWYRQDPGLGLRLIYFSYDVKMKEKGDIPEGYSVSREKKERFSLILESASTNQTSMYLCASSSEGDARGNTIYFGEGSWLTVV.

This clonotype turned up a few times. The rearrangement uses TRBV27 and TRBJ2-3; 9 bases fit TRBD2. CDR1 is MNHEY, CDR2 SMNVEV, per germline (reference sequence). After removal of 6 bases from V and 4 bases from J, the junction contained 11 bases not matched to a gene. This CDR3 has 16 amino acids. The CDR3 DNA sequence: TGTGCCAGCAGACCCACAGCGGGAGGAGGTGCAGATACGCAGTATTTT. This sequence encodes CASRPTAGGGADTQYF.

This clonotype was recorded many times. The CDR3 DNA follows: TGTGCCAGCTCACCGGACAGGAAAGCCTACGAGCAGTACTTC. Translating gives CASSPDRKAYEQYF. This chain links TRBV18 with TRBJ2-7, with TRBD1 identical over 7 bases. The CDR3 loop spans 14 amino acids. Germline assignment: CDR1 KGHSH and CDR2 LQKENI. The V gene end was trimmed by 3 bases and the J gene end by 2 bases; junction bases not matched to a gene: 4.

V is TRBV14 and J is TRBJ2-2; D is unclear. The CDR3 sequence is 13 residues long. Trimming took off 4 bases at V and 2 bases at J, with 5 bases between the two ends. Germline lookup yields CDR1 SGHDN and CDR2 FVKESK. This CDR3 is CASSLENTGELFF. The CDR3 DNA follows: TGTGCCAGCAGCCTAGAAAACACCGGGGAGCTGTTTTTT.

The table lists this clonotype with a few counts. The genes are TRBV19 and TRBJ2-1; TRBD1 matches 9 bases. The germline V gene encodes CDR1 LNHDA and CDR2 SQIVND (reference sequence). CDR3 length: 15 residues. V shed 4 bases and J 2 bases; nucleotides not matched to a gene: 3. The CDR3 here is CASSRDREAYNEQFF. The CDR3 DNA reads as TGTGCCAGTAGTAGGGACAGGGAGGCCTACAATGAGCAGTTCTTC.